The 14 T cell receptor beta chains below were found in one sample sequenced in a study of liver allograft versus peripheral blood T cells. On the study more broadly: Peripheral blood of the recipients supplied T cell receptor repertoires that were compared with those in transplanted livers.

Via MiXCR, TCRdb re-called the reads, giving one row per CDR3 protein. The sample has some 9,200 distinct CDR3 sequences; around 16% are singletons. The receptors were sampled from a human patient who had a liver transplant. Some T cells may trace back to the graft donor.

The CDR3: CSTIQPSYNEQFF. DNA for the CDR3: TGCAGCACCATCCAACCCTCCTACAATGAGCAGTTCTTC. The rearrangement joins TRBV20-1 to TRBJ2-1, with D uncertain. The length of the CDR3 is 13 residues. The germline V gene encodes CDR1 DFQATT and CDR2 SNEGSKA (reference sequence).

The V and J genes are TRBV12-5 and TRBJ2-1; TRBD2 matches 9 bases. The CDR3 consists of 14 residues. Trimming took 5 bases from V and 6 from J; bases not matched to a gene: 5. Germline values: CDR1 LGHNT, CDR2 FRNRAP. In nucleotides, the CDR3 is TGTGCTAGTGGTCCTGGGACTAGCAGCAATGAGCAGTTCTTC. This translates into CASGPGTSSNEQFF.

The sample holds many counts of this clonotype. J is TRBJ2-1 and V is TRBV6-5; TRBD2 matches at 9 bases. The CDR3 contains 17 residues. J lost 7 bases, V lost 4 bases, and 14 bases had no gene match. The germline V gene has CDR1 MNHEY and CDR2 SVGAGI. The CDR3 sequence is CASSSSTGLASLNEQFF. The CDR3 DNA follows: TGTGCCAGCAGTTCGTCCACGGGACTAGCTTCCTTGAATGAGCAGTTCTTC.

By share, this clonotype counts as medium-sized (0.01 to 0.1%). The rearrangement joins TRBV28 to TRBJ1-2; 8 bases align to TRBD1. Unmatched junction bases numbered 7, after V lost 6 bases and J lost 1 base. CDR3 length equals 15 residues. The germline V gene has CDR1 MDHEN and CDR2 SYDVKM. This chain's CDR3 is CASRRDRGLNYGYTF. The CDR3 nucleotides read TGTGCCAGCAGACGTGACAGGGGCCTTAACTATGGCTACACCTTC.

This clonotype was detected ten times or more. The chain couples TRBV14 to TRBJ1-2; D gene uncertain. V shed 8 bases and J shed 3 bases, with 16 bases lying between them. The CDR3 covers 14 residues. CDR1 and CDR2 (germline): SGHDN, FVKESK. CDR3 amino acids: CASSLRGIDYGYTF. The DNA for the CDR3 is TGTGCCAGCTCACTACGGGGAATTGACTATGGCTACACCTTC.

The chain has TRBV12-3 or TRBV12-4 and TRBJ1-4, with TRBD1 matching over 8 bases. V lost 6 bases to trimming and J lost 2 bases; unmatched junction nucleotides: 8. This CDR3 is 16 amino acids long. Here the CDR3 DNA reads TGTGCCAGCAGGGACGTTCAGGGGGCGACTAATGAAAAACTGTTTTTT. It translates to CASRDVQGATNEKLFF.

This clonotype showed up many times. J is TRBJ2-7 and V is TRBV20-1, with D perhaps matching TRBD1 or TRBD2 (5 bases each). Trimming shortened V by 6 bases and J by 3 bases, and 21 bases separated the two germline ends. In germline, CDR1 is DFQATT, CDR2 SNEGSKA (reference sequence). This CDR3 comprises 15 residues. CDR3 coding DNA: TGCAGTGCGGAGAACCGGGACGGAAGAATCTACGAGCAGTACTTC. Translation: CSAENRDGRIYEQYF.

This clonotype ranks as medium-sized. V is TRBV6-2 or TRBV6-3 and J is TRBJ1-5; D may be TRBD1 (5 bases). CDR3 length: 14 residues. The V gene's germline CDR1 is MNHEY and CDR2 SVGEGT. V lost 6 bases and J 4 bases, leaving 13 bases between the germline ends. The DNA of the CDR3 is TGTGCCAGCAGCTCTCATACAGGTAATCAGCCCCAGCATTTT. This sequence encodes CASSSHTGNQPQHF.

This clonotype has only a few counts. The rearrangement uses TRBV6-5 and TRBJ1-1, with TRBD1 as a possible D gene (5 bases). Trimming removed 0 bases from V and 4 bases from J, with 9 bases in between. The germline V gene has CDR1 MNHEY and CDR2 SVGAGI. CDR3 size: 14 residues. The CDR3 reads CASSYSMGGTEAFF. The CDR3 nucleotides are TGTGCCAGCAGTTACTCTATGGGGGGCACTGAAGCTTTCTTT.

This clonotype was picked up many times. The chain joins TRBV6-1 to TRBJ2-7; D unresolved. CDR1 is MNHNS, CDR2 SASEGT, per germline. Trimming shortened V by 0 bases and J by 2 bases, and 5 bases separated the two germline ends. This CDR3 spans 13 amino acids. CDR3 in DNA: TGTGCCAGCAGTGAAGCCGGACCCTACGAGCAGTACTTC. Protein product: CASSEAGPYEQYF.

Sample share makes this clonotype medium-sized. V is TRBV18 and J is TRBJ2-1; TRBD2 matches 11 bases. This CDR3 comprises 17 residues. CDR1 is KGHSH and CDR2 is LQKENI in the germline V gene. The ends lost 6 bases at V and 2 bases at J; junction bases unmatched: 9. The CDR3 sequence is CASSPILAGAAYNEQFF. The CDR3 region has the DNA TGTGCCAGCTCCCCTATACTAGCGGGGGCTGCCTACAATGAGCAGTTCTTC.

This clonotype is deemed medium-sized. The chain has TRBV19 and TRBJ1-5, with a tentative D call TRBD1 (5 bases). The germline V gene has CDR1 LNHDA and CDR2 SQIVND (reference sequence). The CDR3 runs to 14 residues. Trimming cost V 3 bases and J 1 base, with 7 bases left between them. The chain's CDR3 is CASSIGGSNQPQHF. CDR3 coding DNA: TGTGCCAGTAGTATTGGGGGAAGCAATCAGCCCCAGCATTTT.

In its sample, this clonotype is medium-sized. V and J are TRBV6-1 and TRBJ1-5; TRBD1 is a possible D gene (5 bases). V was shortened by 2 bases and J by 8 bases, with 16 bases between the two germline ends. This CDR3 has 15 amino acids. CDR1 MNHNS and CDR2 SASEGT come from the germline V gene. As DNA, the CDR3 is TGTGCCAGCAGTGAATCGGGGGGTGTAGGGAAGCCCCAGCATTTT. As protein: CASSESGGVGKPQHF.

This clonotype occurred once. Since a much larger clone is just one base distant, this may be a read error. The chain uses TRBV11-2 and TRBJ2-2; TRBD2 matches at 8 bases. Trimming took 1 base from V and 7 from J; bases not matched to a gene: 5. The CDR3 runs to 15 residues. The germline V gene has CDR1 SGHAT and CDR2 FQNNGV. Here the CDR3 DNA reads TGTGCCAGCAGCTTAGGCGGGAGGTACATCGGGGAGCTGTTTTTT. It specifies CASSLGGRYIGELFF.